This TCR beta chain is from a study of blood T cell repertoires in COVID-19. Overall study context: From the United States, Italy and Spain came samples of acute and convalescent COVID-19.

Per the original data handling: Amplification of reference gene primers provided the estimated nucleated cell counts. Method: immunoSEQ multiplex PCR; TCRdb's copy keeps in-frame clones and lacks some. For V, J and clone size, that table is used; D and trimming come from the DNA. This sample carries fewer than 50,000 clones, over 70% of them seen once, and the ten largest clones take around 41%. CDR1 SGHRS and CDR2 YFSETQ come from the germline V gene. Trimming removed 0 bases from V and 5 bases from J; junction bases left unmatched: 0. The CDR3 runs to 13 residues. This clone was detected a few times.

Input material: peripheral blood. The chain couples TRBV5-1 to TRBJ2-5, with 8 bases that match TRBD2. This receptor was identified in an elderly woman with active or convalescent COVID-19. The CDR3: CASSLGGGETQYF. CDR3 coding DNA: TGCGCCAGCAGCTTGGGCGGGGGGGAGACCCAGTACTTC.